This entry lists 26 T cell receptor beta chains sequenced from one sample in a study of blood T cell repertoires in COVID-19. The repertoire was sequenced with immunoSEQ multiplex PCR; TCRdb's copy has only in-frame clones and lacks some. Seen here are some 110,000 clones, 81% observed once, and the top ten hold approximately 9%. The sequenced sample was peripheral blood. All receptors derive from a woman in her seventies with acute or convalescent COVID-19.

This clone was seen a handful of times. The chain uses TRBV23-1 and TRBJ1-1; TRBD1 might be the D (6 bases). TRBV23-1 is designated an ORF whose function remains uncertain. This CDR3 comprises 13 residues. Trimming stripped 6 bases from V and 5 bases from J, with 13 bases between. Here the CDR3 DNA reads TGCGCCAGCAGGGGGGCTGTTGGTACTGAAGCTTTCTTT. This encodes CASRGAVGTEAFF.

This clone appeared a single time. The chain recombines TRBV6-1 with TRBJ2-1; 9 nucleotides agree with TRBD1. Germline trimming cut 3 bases from V and 5 bases from J; bases unmatched to any gene: 8. The CDR3 sequence is 16 residues long. CDR1 is MNHNS, CDR2 SASEGT, per germline. The CDR3 sequence is CASSDQPGQGNNEQFF. CDR3 DNA sequence: TGTGCCAGCAGTGACCAACCGGGACAGGGTAACAATGAGCAGTTCTTC.

This chain connects TRBV29-1 to TRBJ2-5, with a tentative D call TRBD1 (9 bases). Trimming left V 5 bases short and J 4 bases short, with 20 bases between. This CDR3 has 15 amino acids. Germline CDR1 reads SQVTM; CDR2 reads ANQGSEA. The CDR3 DNA reads TGCAGCGTTCACGGGGGGGGGACAGGGACAGAGACCCAGTACTTC. Protein: CSVHGGGTGTETQYF. The full variable domain, rest sourced from reference TRBV29-1 and TRBJ2-5, is SAVISQKPSRDICQRGTSLTIQCQVDSQVTMMFWYRQQPGQSLTLIATANQGSEATYESGFVIDKFPISRPNLTFSTLTVSNMSPEDSSIYLCSVHGGGTGTETQYFGPGTRLLVL.

The CDR3 DNA follows: TGCGCCAGCAGCTTAGGAGGGGACCAGAACACTGAAGCTTTCTTT. As protein: CASSLGGDQNTEAFF. The V call is TRBV5-1, the J call TRBJ1-1; TRBD1 might be the D (5 bases). This CDR3 comprises 15 residues. The germline V gene encodes CDR1 SGHRS and CDR2 YFSETQ. With 2 bases removed from V and 1 base from J, the gap between germline ends came to 12 bases.

The chain links TRBV27 to TRBJ1-2; possible D gene TRBD1, 6 bases. The CDR3 runs to 13 residues. Trimming pared 0 bases from V and 6 bases from J, leaving 8 bases between. CDR1 is MNHEY and CDR2 is SMNVEV in the germline V gene (reference sequence). The CDR3 DNA reads as TGTGCCAGCAGTTTATCGGCAGGGGATGGCTACACCTTC. This encodes CASSLSAGDGYTF.

Worth noting for this clone: The sample has other DNA sequences that encode this CDR3 too. This sequence joins TRBV27 and TRBJ2-7; TRBD1 might be the D (6 bases). The germline V and J ends were trimmed by 2 bases and 1 base, with 6 bases remaining between them. Germline V gene sequence: CDR1 MNHEY, CDR2 SMNVEV (reference sequence). The CDR3 covers 13 residues. Here the CDR3 DNA reads TGTGCCAGCAGTTTAGGGACATCCTACGAGCAGTACTTC. This translates into CASSLGTSYEQYF.

This clone has just a few counts. The J gene is TRBJ1-6, the V gene TRBV28, with D unclear. CDR1 is MDHEN, CDR2 SYDVKM, per germline. Trimming took off 5 bases at V and 11 bases at J, with 10 bases between the two ends. This CDR3 is built from 12 residues. This CDR3 is CASSRRAAPLHF. CDR3 sequence (DNA): TGTGCCAGCAGTAGACGCGCGGCACCCCTCCACTTT.

This clone was counted a single time. The chain employs TRBV7-9 and TRBJ1-4; TRBD1 agrees at 7 bases. CDR3 length: 16 amino acids. After removal of 1 base from V and 5 bases from J, the junction contained 7 bases not matched to a gene. Germline V gene data show CDR1 as SEHNR and CDR2 as FQNEAQ (reference sequence). CDR3 DNA sequence: TGTGCCAGCAGCTTAGACGGGACAGTTCTAAATGAAAAACTGTTTTTT. Translating gives CASSLDGTVLNEKLFF.

Many counts were recorded for this clone. The gene calls are TRBV4-1 and TRBJ2-7, with TRBD1 identical over 9 bases. CDR3 length equals 15 residues. With 1 base clipped from V and 6 bases from J, the junction kept 7 bases outside the gene matches. Germline-derived CDR1 and CDR2 are MGHRA and YSYEKL. This chain's CDR3 is CASSQAAGQGVEQYF. For the CDR3, the DNA is TGCGCCAGCAGCCAAGCCGCGGGACAGGGTGTCGAGCAGTACTTC.

This clone is a singleton in its sample. The rearrangement uses TRBV28 and TRBJ2-1, with 8 bases aligning to TRBD2. CDR3 length: 16 amino acids. With 1 base clipped from V and 3 bases from J, the junction kept 5 bases outside the gene matches. CDR1 is MDHEN and CDR2 is SYDVKM in the germline V gene. The CDR3 spells CASSLYRTSNYNEQFF. In DNA, the CDR3 is TGTGCCAGCAGTTTATATAGGACTAGCAACTACAATGAGCAGTTCTTC.

The chain has TRBV7-6 and TRBJ2-7; a weak D match, TRBD1 (6 bases). The CDR3 contains 12 residues. Germline-derived CDR1 and CDR2 are SGHVS and FNYEAQ. The V end was cut by 6 bases, the J end by 3 bases, with 9 bases between. The CDR3 region has the DNA TGTGCCAGCAGTTCAGGGGACTACGAGCAGTACTTC. Translating it yields CASSSGDYEQYF. The variable domain in full, completed from reference TRBV7-6 and TRBJ2-7, reads GAGVSQSPRYKVTKRGQDVALRCDPISGHVSLYWYRQALGQGPEFLTYFNYEAQQDKSGLPNDRFSAERPEGSISTLTIQRTEQRDSAMYRCASSSGDYEQYFGPGTRLTVT.

The rearrangement links TRBV6-6 to TRBJ2-7; TRBD2 matches at 8 bases. Germline trimming cut 5 bases from V and 0 bases from J; bases unmatched to any gene: 6. CDR3 length: 15 residues. Germline CDR1 and CDR2: MNHNY and SVGAGI (reference sequence). Here the CDR3 reads CASSPLAGSSYEQYF. CDR3 sequence (DNA): TGTGCCAGCAGTCCCCTAGCGGGTTCCTCCTACGAGCAGTACTTC.

The chain uses TRBV19 and TRBJ1-6; D is unclear. This CDR3 region has 14 residues. CDR1 and CDR2 (germline): LNHDA, SQIVND (reference sequence). V was clipped by 6 bases and J by 6 bases, with 12 bases between them. CDR3 nucleotides: TGTGCCAGTAGCCCACGGGGTCGTAATTCACCCCTCCACTTT. Its protein is CASSPRGRNSPLHF.

The chain uses TRBV10-3 and TRBJ2-3, with TRBD2 matching over 9 bases. CDR3 length equals 16 residues. Germline V gene sequence: CDR1 ENHRY, CDR2 SYGVKD. J was trimmed by 0 bases and V by 5 bases; bases with no gene match: 6. CDR3 region: CAISLIAGVSTDTQYF. CDR3 DNA sequence: TGTGCCATCAGTTTGATAGCGGGAGTAAGCACAGATACGCAGTATTTT.

The chain couples TRBV4-3 to TRBJ1-2; 8 bases are a match to TRBD1. This CDR3 region has 17 residues. Germline lookup yields CDR1 LGHNA and CDR2 YSLEER. Trimming at V came to 4 bases and at J to 4 bases, leaving 14 bases not matched to a gene. CDR3 region: CASSPGDRIPRPYGYTF. The CDR3 DNA reads TGCGCCAGCAGCCCGGGGGACAGGATCCCGCGTCCCTATGGCTACACCTTC.

This clone was counted once. The chain has TRBV3-1 (or the pseudogene TRBV3-2) and TRBJ2-1; 9 bases line up with TRBD2. The V gene's germline CDR1 is LGHDT and CDR2 YNNKEL (reference sequence). The CDR3 length is 16 residues. Trimming took 7 bases from V and 6 from J; bases not matched to a gene: 13. CDR3 protein: CASTSPGTSLGNEQFF. CDR3 in DNA: TGTGCCAGCACTTCTCCCGGGACTAGCCTTGGCAATGAGCAGTTCTTC.

The sample holds one count of this clone. The CDR3 DNA reads as TGTGCCAGTAGGCCATCTTGGGAGGGTTACAATCAGCCCCAGCATTTT. Its translation: CASRPSWEGYNQPQHF. V usage is TRBV19 and J usage is TRBJ1-5; D gene ambiguous. CDR1 and CDR2 from the germline V gene are LNHDA and SQIVND (reference sequence). With 6 bases removed from V and 3 bases from J, the gap between germline ends came to 18 bases. The CDR3 sequence is 16 residues long. The full variable domain, in which reference TRBV19 and TRBJ1-5 provide the parts outside the CDR3, is DGGITQSPKYLFRKEGQNVTLSCEQNLNHDAMYWYRQDPGQGLRLIYYSQIVNDFQKGDIAEGYSVSREKKESFPLTVTSAQKNPTAFYLCASRPSWEGYNQPQHFGDGTRLSIL.

V and J are TRBV9 and TRBJ1-2; D call uncertain. Germline V gives CDR1 SGDLS, CDR2 YYNGEE. The CDR3 sequence is 15 residues long. Trimming stripped 5 bases from V and 6 bases from J, with 20 bases between. The CDR3 bases are TGTGCCAGCAGTGCCGGGTCTCTCGGCAAGAATGGCTACACCTTC. Translation: CASSAGSLGKNGYTF.

The table lists this clone with a count of one. The chain combines TRBV9 with TRBJ2-1; tentatively, D is TRBD1 (5 bases). Per germline, CDR1 SGDLS and CDR2 YYNGEE. The CDR3 totals 12 residues. Trimming pared 3 bases from V and 7 bases from J, leaving 8 bases between. This CDR3 is CASSGRQNEQFF. The CDR3, as DNA: TGTGCCAGCAGCGGTCGACAGAATGAGCAGTTCTTC. Drawing the rest from reference TRBV9 and TRBJ2-1, the complete variable domain is DSGVTQTPKHLITATGQRVTLRCSPRSGDLSVYWYQQSLDQGLQFLIQYYNGEERAKGNILERFSAQQFPDLHSELNLSSLELGDSALYFCASSGRQNEQFFGPGTRLTVL.

The chain uses TRBV15 and TRBJ1-2; D may be TRBD1 (5 bases). The CDR3 covers 17 residues. Deletions cut 0 bases from V and 9 bases from J, with 23 bases between. Germline V CDR1 and CDR2: LNHNV, YYDKDF (reference sequence). This CDR3 is CATSREAGTRGGLRYTF. Written as DNA, the CDR3 is TGTGCCACCAGCAGAGAGGCGGGGACTCGGGGTGGCCTCCGCTACACCTTC.

V is TRBV5-5 and J is TRBJ2-7, with 7 bases fitting TRBD2. The CDR3 sequence is 13 residues long. Germline-derived CDR1 and CDR2 are SGHKS and YYEKEE (reference sequence). V dropped 4 bases and J dropped 6; count of bases not matched to a gene: 7. Here the CDR3 reads CASSLPGGAEQYF. DNA for the CDR3: TGTGCCAGCAGCCTACCGGGGGGTGCCGAGCAGTACTTC.

The V and J genes are TRBV27 and TRBJ1-1, with a tentative D call TRBD1 (5 bases). Germline V gene data show CDR1 as MNHEY and CDR2 as SMNVEV (reference sequence). V lost 2 bases to trimming and J lost 0 bases, with 10 bases between them. The CDR3 length is 15 residues. CDR3 residues: CASSLAQGLNTEAFF. The DNA of the CDR3 is TGTGCCAGCAGTTTAGCCCAGGGTTTGAACACTGAAGCTTTCTTT.

CDR3 in amino acids: CASSFDRDSPLHF. The CDR3 DNA is TGTGCCAGCAGCTTCGACAGAGATTCACCCCTCCACTTT. The V call is TRBV7-9, the J call TRBJ1-6, with a tentative D call TRBD1 (5 bases). V was pared by 3 bases and J by 8 bases, with 8 bases between. This CDR3 contains 13 residues. Germline CDR1 is SEHNR and CDR2 is FQNEAQ (reference sequence). Using reference TRBV7-9 and TRBJ1-6 for the parts outside the CDR3, the full variable domain is DTGVSQNPRHKITKRGQNVTFRCDPISEHNRLYWYRQTLGQGPEFLTYFQNEAQLEKSRLLSDRFSAERPKGSFSTLEIQRTEQGDSAMYLCASSFDRDSPLHFGNGTRLTVT.

The gene calls are TRBV3-1 (or the pseudogene TRBV3-2) and TRBJ2-1, with unresolved D. This CDR3 contains 17 residues. V gave up 3 bases and J gave up 1 base, with 16 bases separating them. Per germline, CDR1 LGHDT and CDR2 YNNKEL (reference sequence). This CDR3 is CASSQGPPGTSYNEQFF. In DNA, the CDR3 is TGTGCCAGCAGCCAGGGTCCTCCGGGTACGTCCTACAATGAGCAGTTCTTC.

The chain has TRBV7-3 and TRBJ2-2, with 8 bases aligning to TRBD1. V shed 1 base and J 6 bases; nucleotides not matched to a gene: 19. The CDR3 extends over 20 amino acids. Germline V gives CDR1 SGHTA, CDR2 FQGTGA. The chain's CDR3 is CASSLNGLPPGQVGAGELFF. The DNA for the CDR3 is TGTGCCAGCAGCTTAAACGGACTCCCACCGGGACAGGTTGGCGCCGGGGAGCTGTTTTTT.

This clone was counted between two and nine times. CDR3 DNA: TGTGCCAGCAGCCCGCAGCGTATGGGCAATGAGCAGTTCTTC. Encoded protein: CASSPQRMGNEQFF. This chain connects TRBV7-2 to TRBJ2-1; no reliable D call. CDR1 SGHTA and CDR2 FQGNSA come from the germline V gene. CDR3 length: 14 residues. Deletions cut 5 bases from V and 6 bases from J, with 14 bases between. The complete variable domain, with remaining parts taken from reference TRBV7-2 and TRBJ2-1, reads GAGVSQSPSNKVTEKGKDVELRCDPISGHTALYWYRQSLGQGLEFLIYFQGNSAPDKSGLPSDRFSAERTGGSVSTLTIQRTQQEDSAVYLCASSPQRMGNEQFFGPGTRLTVL.